This TCR beta chain was identified in a study of CD8+CD57+ T cells in acquired aplastic anemia. Background on the study: DNA recovered from sorted CD4+ and CD8+ cells had a mean of around 3.3 ug.

Germline values: CDR1 SGHDT, CDR2 YYEEEE. The germline V and J ends were trimmed by 3 bases and 7 bases, with 11 bases remaining between them. The CDR3 length is 14 residues. TCR beta VDJ and CDR3 profiles were obtained from a genomic DNA template. TCRdb independently ran MiXCR on the reads; one entry per CDR3 protein. The top ten hold approximately 44% of the sample, which has approximately 190,000 distinct CDR3 sequences, around 66% seen once. Notes on the study in general: Around 29 shared CD8+ CDR3s appeared highly expressed within patients' immunodominant clones.

Comments on this clonotype: Its specificity is unknown.

The chain carries TRBV5-6 and TRBJ1-6; TRBD1 might be the D (6 bases). The sample was sorted CD4+, CD8+, or CD8+CD57+ T cells (not recorded which) from PBMCs. The TCR comes from a human donor with severe aplastic anemia or a healthy control (not recorded which). CDR3 protein: CASSSQDRNSPLHF. The DNA of the CDR3 is TGTGCCAGCAGCTCTCAGGACAGAAATTCACCCCTCCACTTT.